Presented here are 23 T cell receptor beta chains from one specimen sequenced in a study of early T cells in non-severe SARS-CoV-2 infection. TCRdb ran MiXCR on the 5' RACE reads and lists one entry per CDR3 protein. The sample lists 70,000 to 95,000 distinct CDR3 sequences, about a sixth occurring once. Sequencing was carried out using whole blood. The receptor set was obtained from an adult who was a healthcare worker with PCR-confirmed SARS-CoV-2 infection or an uninfected control (not recorded which).

The table lists this clonotype with a few counts. The chain combines TRBV20-1 with TRBJ2-7, with 9 bases fitting TRBD2. From germline, CDR1 is DFQATT and CDR2 SNEGSKA (reference sequence). The junction had 16 bases not matched to a gene; V was cut back by 0 bases and J by 7 bases. CDR3 length equals 17 residues. Here the CDR3 reads CSARDRGWDSGSWEQYF. The CDR3 DNA follows: TGCAGTGCTAGAGATCGGGGATGGGATAGCGGGAGTTGGGAGCAGTACTTC.

This chain joins TRBV11-2 and TRBJ2-4, with 9 bases identical to TRBD1. The CDR3 sequence is 14 residues long. The germline gives CDR1 SGHAT, CDR2 FQNNGV. V gave up 5 bases and J gave up 9 bases; unmatched junction bases: 8. CDR3 in amino acids: CASSPVGTGSIQYF. The DNA of the CDR3 is TGTGCCAGCAGCCCGGTCGGGACAGGGAGCATTCAGTACTTC.

This clonotype was detected a few times. The chain employs TRBV3-1 and TRBJ2-1, with 11 bases fitting TRBD2. The J segment lost 13 bases and the V segment lost 0 bases, leaving 2 bases of the junction unmatched. This CDR3 is built from 13 residues. Germline CDR1 reads LGHDT; CDR2 reads YNNKEL (reference sequence). Here the CDR3 reads CASSQDGTSGQFF. CDR3 bases: TGTGCCAGCAGCCAAGATGGGACTAGCGGTCAGTTCTTC.

Ten or more counts support this clonotype. The chain has TRBV19 and TRBJ2-4, with a tentative D call TRBD2 (7 bases). V was trimmed by 0 bases and J by 6 bases, leaving 9 bases between them. CDR1 and CDR2 from the germline V gene are LNHDA and SQIVND (reference sequence). The CDR3 length is 14 residues. CDR3 bases: TGTGCCAGTAGTATAGAGCGGGGGCTAAACATTCAGTACTTC. Translated: CASSIERGLNIQYF.

A remark on this clonotype: Mismatch with germline at one junction end may stem from a read error. The chain uses TRBV6-9 and TRBJ1-1, with TRBD1 matching 7 bases. The CDR3 consists of 12 residues. In germline, CDR1 is MNHGY, CDR2 SVAAGI. This CDR3 reads CASSGQDHRGWF. The CDR3 DNA is TGTGCCAGCTCCGGACAGGACCACCGTGGTTGGTTT.

The gene calls are TRBV7-9 and TRBJ1-1; perhaps TRBD1 as D (6 bases). This CDR3 is 13 amino acids long. Germline V gene lookup returns CDR1 SEHNR and CDR2 FQNEAQ (reference sequence). V was cut by 7 bases and J by 5 bases, with 14 bases left in between. The CDR3 nucleotides are TGTGCCAGCACACGGGGGGCAAAGACTGAAGCTTTCTTT. The encoded protein is CASTRGAKTEAFF.

The genes are TRBV12-3 or TRBV12-4 and TRBJ2-3; possibly TRBD2 for D (7 bases). This CDR3 has 16 residues. Trimming took off 0 bases at V and 5 bases at J, with 15 bases between the two ends. This CDR3 is CASSLALGGPKDTQYF. In DNA form, the CDR3 reads TGTGCCAGCAGTTTAGCTTTGGGGGGGCCCAAAGATACGCAGTATTTT.

The sample holds a few counts of this clonotype. V is TRBV18 and J is TRBJ1-3, with 10 positions matching TRBD1. Trimming took 3 bases from V and 3 from J; bases not matched to a gene: 8. This CDR3 region has 17 residues. CDR1 is KGHSH, CDR2 LQKENI, per germline. CDR3 sequence (DNA): TGTGCCAGCTCACCCGGGACAGGGGCATCTGGTGGAAACACCATATATTTT. It specifies CASSPGTGASGGNTIYF.

This clonotype was detected only a few times. The rearrangement uses TRBV11-2 and TRBJ1-4; D gene uncertain. V shed 3 bases and J shed 0 bases, with 11 bases lying between them. The CDR3 is made up of 16 amino acids. Germline V lookup: CDR1 SGHAT, CDR2 FQNNGV. CDR3 protein: CASSLYLAATNEKLFF. In DNA form, the CDR3 reads TGTGCCAGCAGCTTGTATTTGGCCGCAACTAATGAAAAACTGTTTTTT.

The V call is TRBV6-5, the J call TRBJ2-1; D is unresolved. CDR1 and CDR2 (germline): MNHEY, SVGAGI. The CDR3 is 14 residues long. V was pared by 2 bases and J by 8 bases, with 13 bases between. CDR3 sequence (DNA): TGTGCCAGCAGTTACGAGCCCTCTGGGGATGAGCAGTTCTTC. Protein: CASSYEPSGDEQFF.

The V call is TRBV11-2, the J call TRBJ2-3; tentative D call: TRBD1 (6 bases). V was shortened by 4 bases and J by 3 bases, with 20 bases between the two germline ends. This CDR3 comprises 17 residues. Germline lookup yields CDR1 SGHAT and CDR2 FQNNGV. CDR3 DNA: TGTGCCAGCAGCTCAGAAAACAGGGTCCTAGTGACAGATACGCAGTATTTT. This translates into CASSSENRVLVTDTQYF.

The chain couples TRBV30 to TRBJ2-7; D unresolved. This CDR3 has 12 residues. Germline values: CDR1 GTSNPN, CDR2 SVGIG (reference sequence). V was pared by 0 bases and J by 2 bases, with 5 bases between. CDR3 coding DNA: TGTGCCTGGAGTGTGGGCCCCTACGAGCAGTACTTC. This codes for CAWSVGPYEQYF. Full variable domain (rest looked up from reference TRBV30 and TRBJ2-7): SQTIHQWPATLVQPVGSPLSLECTVEGTSNPNLYWYRQAAGRGLQLLFYSVGIGQISSEVPQNLSASRPQDRQFILSSKKLLLSDSGFYLCAWSVGPYEQYFGPGTRLTVT.

The V call is TRBV29-1, the J call TRBJ2-7, with TRBD2 matching over 8 bases. The CDR3 extends over 14 amino acids. The V gene end was trimmed by 6 bases and the J gene end by 7 bases; junction bases not matched to a gene: 14. Per germline, CDR1 SQVTM and CDR2 ANQGSEA. The CDR3 reads CSVRRSGNLGEQYF. In DNA, the CDR3 is TGCAGCGTGAGGCGTAGCGGGAACTTGGGGGAGCAGTACTTC.

The chain links TRBV7-9 to TRBJ2-3; no clear D. The CDR3 extends over 12 amino acids. Between the trimmed V and J ends, which lost 5 bases and 2 bases, there was a span of 5 bases. The germline V gene encodes CDR1 SEHNR and CDR2 FQNEAQ (reference sequence). The CDR3 DNA is TGTGCCAGCAGCCATAACACAGATACGCAGTATTTT. The encoded protein is CASSHNTDTQYF.

This clonotype showed up just a few times. V usage is TRBV7-9 and J usage is TRBJ2-1; D might be TRBD1 or TRBD2, each matching 5 bases. Germline values: CDR1 SEHNR, CDR2 FQNEAQ (reference sequence). V was pared by 4 bases and J by 10 bases, with 23 bases between. The CDR3 contains 16 residues. The CDR3 region has the DNA TGTGCCAGCAGCTCAGTGAGGGGAGTGAATGTTTGGGAGCAGTTCTTC. This gives the protein CASSSVRGVNVWEQFF.

The chain links TRBV29-1 to TRBJ2-1, with 7 bases matching TRBD1. Losses at the gene ends were 5 bases for V and 5 bases for J; bases not matched to a gene: 6. The CDR3 has 13 amino acids. Germline loops: CDR1 SQVTM, CDR2 ANQGSEA. CDR3 protein: CSVQGDANNEQFF. CDR3 coding DNA: TGCAGCGTTCAGGGGGACGCAAACAATGAGCAGTTCTTC.

This clonotype was seen ten or more times. V gene TRBV7-9 combines with J gene TRBJ2-1, with 15 bases fitting TRBD2. CDR1 is SEHNR, CDR2 FQNEAQ, per germline (reference sequence). J gave up 2 bases and V 0 bases, and 2 bases lay outside the gene matches. This CDR3 has 18 residues. The CDR3 region is CASSLAGLAGGTYNEQFF. As DNA, the CDR3 is TGTGCCAGCAGCTTAGCGGGACTAGCGGGAGGAACCTACAATGAGCAGTTCTTC.

This clonotype was counted between two and nine times. The rearrangement links TRBV6-1 to TRBJ1-5; D is possibly TRBD1 (6 bases). The length of the CDR3 is 14 residues. V shed 7 bases and J shed 0 bases, with 10 bases lying between them. Germline values: CDR1 MNHNS, CDR2 SASEGT. CDR3 residues: CASKDRNSNQPQHF. Here the CDR3 DNA reads TGTGCCAGCAAGGACAGAAATAGCAATCAGCCCCAGCATTTT.

This clonotype was counted a few times. The chain uses TRBV4-1 and TRBJ1-4; D might be TRBD1 (5 bases). Germline V gives CDR1 MGHRA, CDR2 YSYEKL. CDR3 length: 16 residues. The V gene lost 0 bases and the J gene lost 9 bases, with 17 bases spanning the gap. The CDR3 coding sequence is TGCGCCAGCAGCCAAGATCGAGGTCAGGGTGGACAAAAACTGTTTTTT. This translates into CASSQDRGQGGQKLFF.

The table lists this clonotype with a few counts. One end of the junction varies from germline; a read error may be responsible. The chain recombines TRBV20-1 with TRBJ2-7; TRBD1 aligns across 12 bases. CDR1 is DFQATT, CDR2 SNEGSKA, per germline (reference sequence). The CDR3 extends over 14 amino acids. Here the CDR3 reads CSAFPGTGGVGAGF. In DNA form, the CDR3 reads TGCAGTGCTTTTCCCGGGACAGGGGGCGTGGGGGCAGGCTTC.

This chain links TRBV6-5 with TRBJ1-1, with TRBD1 matching over 7 bases. After removal of 6 bases from V and 10 bases from J, the junction contained 8 bases not matched to a gene. The CDR3 is 12 amino acids. Germline loops: CDR1 MNHEY, CDR2 SVGAGI. The CDR3, as DNA: TGTGCCAGCAGCTCCGGACAGGCCCGAGCTTTCTTT. Its translation is CASSSGQARAFF.

This chain's CDR3 is CASSLSGTNGYTF. CDR3 nucleotide sequence: TGTGCCAGCAGCCTCTCCGGGACAAACGGCTACACCTTC. The chain carries TRBV11-2 and TRBJ1-2, with TRBD1 as a possible D gene (6 bases). Trimming shortened V by 5 bases and J by 8 bases, and 15 bases separated the two germline ends. The CDR3 runs to 13 residues. Germline V gives CDR1 SGHAT, CDR2 FQNNGV.

The chain has TRBV11-2 and TRBJ1-1, with TRBD1 as a possible D gene (5 bases). Trimming removed 5 bases from V and 2 bases from J, with 12 bases in between. The CDR3 length is 14 residues. Germline values: CDR1 SGHAT, CDR2 FQNNGV. CDR3 DNA sequence: TGTGCCAGCAGCCCCCCCAGGGCCAACACTGAAGCTTTCTTT. Translated: CASSPPRANTEAFF.